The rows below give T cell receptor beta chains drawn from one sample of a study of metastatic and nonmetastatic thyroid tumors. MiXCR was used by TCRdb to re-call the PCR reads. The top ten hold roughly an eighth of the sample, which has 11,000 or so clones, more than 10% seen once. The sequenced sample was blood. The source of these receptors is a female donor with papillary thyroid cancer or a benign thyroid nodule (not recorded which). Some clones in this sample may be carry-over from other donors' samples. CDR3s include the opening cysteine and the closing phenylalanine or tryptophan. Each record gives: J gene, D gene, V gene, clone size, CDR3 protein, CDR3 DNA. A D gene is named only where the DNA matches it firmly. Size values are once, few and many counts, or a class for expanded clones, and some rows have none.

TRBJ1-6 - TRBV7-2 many CASSLQGNSPLHF TGTGCCAGCAGCTTACAGGGGAATTCACCCCTCCACTTT
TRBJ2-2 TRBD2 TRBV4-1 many CASSHASGRDTGELFF TGCGCCAGCAGCCATGCTAGCGGGAGGGACACCGGGGAGCTGTTTTTT
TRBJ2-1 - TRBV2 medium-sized CASSGEGRDEQFF TGTGCCAGCAGTGGAGAAGGTCGTGATGAGCAGTTCTTC
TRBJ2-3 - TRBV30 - CAWSDKGVWTDTQYF TGTGCCTGGAGTGATAAGGGAGTATGGACAGATACGCAGTATTTT
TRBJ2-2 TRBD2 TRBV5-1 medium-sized CASSLAGYSGSRNTGELFF TGCGCCAGCAGCTTGGCCGGGTATAGCGGGAGTAGGAACACCGGGGAGCTGTTTTTT
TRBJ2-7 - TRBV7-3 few CAGSLLEQGSEQYF TGTGCCGGCAGCTTATTAGAACAGGGTAGCGAGCAGTACTTC
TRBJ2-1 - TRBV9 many CASSVAGRRGEQFF TGTGCCAGCAGCGTGGCGGGACGGAGAGGTGAGCAGTTCTTC
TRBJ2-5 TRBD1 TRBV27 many CASSSRTGETQYF TGTGCCAGCAGTTCCCGGACAGGGGAGACCCAGTACTTC
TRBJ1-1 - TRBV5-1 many CASSLRDPNPEAFF TGCGCCAGCAGCTTGAGGGATCCGAACCCTGAAGCTTTCTTT
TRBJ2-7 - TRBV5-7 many CASSLRETEVSYEQYF TGTGCCAGCAGCCTCCGGGAGACAGAAGTGAGCTACGAGCAGTACTTC
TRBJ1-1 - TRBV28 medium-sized CASSLAGAGNTEAFF TGTGCCAGCAGTTTAGCCGGGGCAGGGAACACTGAAGCTTTCTTT
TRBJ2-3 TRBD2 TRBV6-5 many CASSYSASGSEEYF TGTGCCAGCAGTTACTCGGCTAGCGGGAGCGAAGAGTATTTT
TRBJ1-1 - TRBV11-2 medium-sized CASTFGLSMNTEAFF TGTGCCAGCACCTTCGGACTGAGCATGAACACTGAAGCTTTCTTT
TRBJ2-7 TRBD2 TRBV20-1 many CSAKGGGREQYF TGCAGTGCTAAGGGCGGGGGGCGAGAGCAGTACTTC
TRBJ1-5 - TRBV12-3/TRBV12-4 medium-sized CASSYQGGNQPQHF TGTGCCAGCAGTTATCAGGGTGGCAATCAGCCCCAGCATTTT
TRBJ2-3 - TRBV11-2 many CASSLAGFTDTQYF TGTGCCAGCAGCTTAGCAGGCTTCACAGATACGCAGTATTTT
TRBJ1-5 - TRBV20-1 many CSAVRNGLRPQHF TGCAGTGCCGTCCGGAACGGTCTGCGGCCCCAGCATTTT
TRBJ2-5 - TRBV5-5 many CASSLEVQETQYF TGTGCCAGCAGCTTGGAGGTCCAAGAGACCCAGTACTTC
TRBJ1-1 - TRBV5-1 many CASSLGGDYTEAFF TGCGCCAGCAGCTTGGGAGGAGATTACACTGAAGCTTTCTTT
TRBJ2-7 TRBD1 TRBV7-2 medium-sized CASSLMGLKGDRGYEQYF TGTGCCAGCAGCTTAATGGGTTTGAAGGGGGACAGGGGATACGAGCAGTACTTC
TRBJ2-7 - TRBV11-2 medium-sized CASRRRASSHEQYF TGTGCCAGCAGACGCCGGGCCTCGTCCCACGAGCAGTACTTC
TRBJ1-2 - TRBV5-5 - CASSLRARSYGYTF TGTGCCAGCAGCTTACGGGCTCGGAGCTATGGCTACACCTTC
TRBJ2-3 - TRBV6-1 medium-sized CASTLNWGAIADTQYF TGTGCCAGCACCCTAAATTGGGGAGCGATTGCAGATACGCAGTATTTT
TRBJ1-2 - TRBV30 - CAWSVRYGYTF TGTGCCTGGAGTGTACGCTATGGCTACACCTTC
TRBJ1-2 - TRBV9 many CASSARQGGGYGYTF TGTGCCAGCAGCGCCCGTCAGGGAGGGGGCTATGGCTACACCTTC
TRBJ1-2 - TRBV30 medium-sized CAWSEYGGAPYGYTF TGTGCCTGGAGCGAGTACGGGGGCGCCCCCTATGGCTACACCTTC
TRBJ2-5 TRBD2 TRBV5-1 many CASSLTTSGEETQYF TGCGCCAGCAGCTTGACGACTAGCGGGGAAGAGACCCAGTACTTC
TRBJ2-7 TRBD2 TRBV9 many CASSERAGGLYEQYF TGTGCCAGCAGCGAGAGAGCGGGGGGGCTCTACGAGCAGTACTTC
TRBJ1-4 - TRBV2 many CASRIVRVAPNEKLFF TGTGCCAGCAGGATCGTCAGGGTGGCCCCTAATGAAAAACTGTTTTTT
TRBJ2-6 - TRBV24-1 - CATSGSGRFSGANVLTF TGTGCCACCAGTGGGTCAGGCAGATTCTCTGGGGCCAACGTCCTGACTTTC
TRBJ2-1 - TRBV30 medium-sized CASSTFENEQFF TGTGCCTCCTCAACTTTTGAAAATGAGCAGTTCTTC
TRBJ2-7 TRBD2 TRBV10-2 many CASSEGGGSEQYF TGCGCCAGCAGTGAGGGGGGAGGGTCCGAGCAGTACTTC
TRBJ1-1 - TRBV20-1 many CSAREPRRGTEAFF TGCAGTGCTAGAGAGCCCCGTAGGGGCACTGAAGCTTTCTTT
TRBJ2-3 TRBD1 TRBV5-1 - CASSQGQGKHTQYF TGCGCCAGCAGCCAGGGACAGGGGAAACATACTCAGTATTTT
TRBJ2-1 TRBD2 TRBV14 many CASSQLGPAQRDYNEQFF TGTGCCAGCAGCCAATTGGGCCCGGCTCAGCGGGACTACAATGAGCAGTTCTTC
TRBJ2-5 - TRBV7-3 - CASSLLGQGMETQYF TGTGCCAGCAGCTTACTTGGCCAGGGGATGGAGACCCAGTACTTC
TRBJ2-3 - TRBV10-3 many CAISESMTASTDTQYF TGTGCCATCAGTGAGTCGATGACTGCTTCCACAGATACGCAGTATTTT
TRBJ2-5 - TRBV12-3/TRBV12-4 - CAISLVASQETQYF TGTGCCATCAGTTTAGTAGCGTCCCAAGAGACCCAGTACTTC
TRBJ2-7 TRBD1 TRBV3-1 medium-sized CASSIGTGSTYEQYF TGTGCCAGCAGCATAGGGACAGGGTCGACCTACGAGCAGTACTTC
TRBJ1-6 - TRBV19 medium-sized CASSLQGGNSPLHF TGTGCCAGTAGTCTACAGGGTGGTAATTCACCCCTCCACTTT
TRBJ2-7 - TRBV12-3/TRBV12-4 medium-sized CASSFQNYYEQYF TGTGCCAGCAGTTTTCAAAACTACTACGAGCAGTACTTC
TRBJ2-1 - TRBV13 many CASSLKPFSYNEQFF TGTGCCAGCAGCTTAAAGCCTTTCTCCTACAATGAGCAGTTCTTC
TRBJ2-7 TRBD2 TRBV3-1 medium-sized CASSPRTSGSYEQYF TGTGCCAGCAGCCCACGGACTAGCGGCTCCTACGAGCAGTACTTC
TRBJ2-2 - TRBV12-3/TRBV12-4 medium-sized CASTQRDFNTGELFF TGTGCCAGCACCCAAAGGGACTTTAACACCGGGGAGCTGTTTTTT
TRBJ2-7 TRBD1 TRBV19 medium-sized CASSTGTGGSYEQYF TGTGCCAGTAGTACCGGGACAGGGGGTTCCTACGAGCAGTACTTC
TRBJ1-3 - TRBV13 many CASRAGHNSGNTIYF TGTGCCAGCAGGGCTGGACATAACTCTGGAAACACCATATATTTT
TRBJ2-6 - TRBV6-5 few CASSYFLTSGANVLTF TGTGCCAGCAGTTACTTTCTAACCTCTGGGGCCAACGTCCTGACTTTC
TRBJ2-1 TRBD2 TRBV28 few CASRPGGADHNEQFF TGTGCCAGCAGGCCGGGGGGGGCCGATCACAATGAGCAGTTCTTC